The present TCR beta chain was sequenced within a study of control samples from healthy donors and cancer patients. The CDR3 runs to 17 residues. The V gene end was trimmed by 3 bases and the J gene end by 0 bases; junction bases not matched to a gene: 8. Germline assignment: CDR1 MGHDK and CDR2 SYGVNS. Clones were sequenced by immunoSEQ multiplex PCR, and TCRdb holds only the in-frame ones, with some missing. The sample includes 120,000 or so clones, over 75% of them seen just once. The chain employs TRBV25-1 and TRBJ1-5; 7 bases match TRBD1. The material sequenced was blood. This receptor was identified in a man between 35 and 55 years old in good health. The CDR3 protein is CASSDTQGEYSNQPQHF. The CDR3 DNA reads TGTGCCAGCAGTGACACTCAGGGGGAGTATAGCAATCAGCCCCAGCATTTT.